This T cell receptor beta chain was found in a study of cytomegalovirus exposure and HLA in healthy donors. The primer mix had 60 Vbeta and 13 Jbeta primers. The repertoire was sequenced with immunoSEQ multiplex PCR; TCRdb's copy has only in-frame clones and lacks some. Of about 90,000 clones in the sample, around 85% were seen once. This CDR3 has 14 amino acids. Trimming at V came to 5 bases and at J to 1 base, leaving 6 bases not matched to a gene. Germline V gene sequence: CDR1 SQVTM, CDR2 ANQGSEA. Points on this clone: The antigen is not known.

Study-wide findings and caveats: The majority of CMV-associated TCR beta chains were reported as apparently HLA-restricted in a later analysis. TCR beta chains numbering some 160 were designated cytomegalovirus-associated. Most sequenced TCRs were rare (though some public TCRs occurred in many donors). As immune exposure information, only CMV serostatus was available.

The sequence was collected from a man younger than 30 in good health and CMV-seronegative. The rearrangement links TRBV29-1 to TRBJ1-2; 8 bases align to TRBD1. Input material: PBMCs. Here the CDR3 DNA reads TGCAGCGTTTCAGGGGGCCCCTATAACTATGGCTACACCTTC. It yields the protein CSVSGGPYNYGYTF.